This is a list of T cell receptor beta chains from one sample in a study of human T cells and chemical hapten exposure. Each CDR3 protein is one row after TCRdb ran MiXCR on the RACE reads. Of tens of thousands of distinct CDR3 sequences listed, less than 5.5% were seen once; the top ten hold roughly 13%. The specimen was whole blood. The source is a human donor in good health. Some clones in this sample may be carry-over from other donors' samples. Both conserved end residues are part of each CDR3. D genes are given only for firm matches. Size is stated for part of the rows, as once, few or many counts, or as a class when the clone is expanded.

v_gene: TRBV20-1; j_gene: TRBJ2-7; abundance: many; d_gene: .; CDR3nt: TGCAGTGCGACTCGGTCGTTACTACCCGACGAGCAGTACTTC; CDR3aa: CSATRSLLPDEQYF
v_gene: TRBV29-1; j_gene: TRBJ1-1; abundance: many; d_gene: .; CDR3nt: TGCGTCGGGGGTCGGAGAAACACTGAAGCTTTCTTT; CDR3aa: CVGGRRNTEAFF
v_gene: TRBV5-1; j_gene: TRBJ2-1; abundance: many; d_gene: .; CDR3nt: TGCGCCAGCAGCTATTTTATTGGGCGCAATGAGCAGTTCTTC; CDR3aa: CASSYFIGRNEQFF
v_gene: TRBV6-1; j_gene: TRBJ2-6; abundance: many; d_gene: .; CDR3nt: TGTGCCAGCAGTGAACAGCCTGGGGCCAACGTCCTGACTTTC; CDR3aa: CASSEQPGANVLTF
v_gene: TRBV28; j_gene: TRBJ1-2; abundance: .; d_gene: .; CDR3nt: TGTGCCAGCAGTTTATGGGATGGCTACACCTTC; CDR3aa: CASSLWDGYTF
v_gene: TRBV30; j_gene: TRBJ2-7; abundance: many; d_gene: .; CDR3nt: TGTGCCTGGAGTACACAGGGGGGGTTCGAGCAGTACTTC; CDR3aa: CAWSTQGGFEQYF
v_gene: TRBV7-9; j_gene: TRBJ1-1; abundance: many; d_gene: .; CDR3nt: TGTGCCAGCAGGTCCGGCTCCCGGGGTGCCACTGAAGCTTTCTTT; CDR3aa: CASRSGSRGATEAFF
v_gene: TRBV7-9; j_gene: TRBJ1-1; abundance: few; d_gene: .; CDR3nt: TGTGCCAGCAGCGGGTATAATTATATGGGGGGAATTGGTAGTGGCACTGAAGCTTTCTTT; CDR3aa: CASSGYNYMGGIGSGTEAFF
v_gene: TRBV7-9; j_gene: TRBJ1-5; abundance: many; d_gene: .; CDR3nt: TGTGCCAGCAGCTTAGACCAAACAGGAAATCAGCCCCAGCATTTT; CDR3aa: CASSLDQTGNQPQHF
v_gene: TRBV28; j_gene: TRBJ2-7; abundance: many; d_gene: TRBD2; CDR3nt: TGTGCCAGCACCATGGGACTAGCGGGAGTCGAGCAGTACTTC; CDR3aa: CASTMGLAGVEQYF
v_gene: TRBV7-2; j_gene: TRBJ1-6; abundance: many; d_gene: .; CDR3nt: TGTGCCAGCAGCTTAGACGGACAAGCTAATTCACCCCTCCACTTT; CDR3aa: CASSLDGQANSPLHF
v_gene: TRBV29-1; j_gene: TRBJ1-1; abundance: many; d_gene: TRBD1; CDR3nt: TGCAGCGTTGATCACCAGGGGGGGACTGAAGCTTTCTTT; CDR3aa: CSVDHQGGTEAFF
v_gene: TRBV27; j_gene: TRBJ1-5; abundance: many; d_gene: TRBD1; CDR3nt: TGTGCCAGCAGTTTTCCCGAAAGGGACAGGGGACTTAGCAATCAGCCCCAGCATTTT; CDR3aa: CASSFPERDRGLSNQPQHF
v_gene: TRBV29-1; j_gene: TRBJ1-4; abundance: many; d_gene: .; CDR3nt: TGCAGCGTTGAAGGGTACGAAAAACTGTTTTTT; CDR3aa: CSVEGYEKLFF
v_gene: TRBV6-5; j_gene: TRBJ2-5; abundance: many; d_gene: .; CDR3nt: TGTGCCAGCAGTTACTCGGGGAAGACCCAGTACTTC; CDR3aa: CASSYSGKTQYF
v_gene: TRBV19; j_gene: TRBJ1-4; abundance: few; d_gene: .; CDR3nt: TGTGCCAGTAGTCCTCGACGACAGGCCGAGGAAAAACTGTTTTTT; CDR3aa: CASSPRRQAEEKLFF
v_gene: TRBV29-1; j_gene: TRBJ1-6; abundance: few; d_gene: .; CDR3nt: TGCAGCGTTCGGGACGGGCAAAATTCACCCCTCCACTTT; CDR3aa: CSVRDGQNSPLHF
v_gene: TRBV12-3/TRBV12-4; j_gene: TRBJ2-1; abundance: many; d_gene: TRBD2; CDR3nt: TGTGCCAGCAGTTCAGGGACTAGCGGGAATTACAATGAGCAGTTCTTC; CDR3aa: CASSSGTSGNYNEQFF
v_gene: TRBV18; j_gene: TRBJ2-7; abundance: medium-sized; d_gene: .; CDR3nt: TGTGCCAGCTCACCACTAATCCCGAGTAGCTCCTACGAGCAGTACTTC; CDR3aa: CASSPLIPSSSYEQYF
v_gene: TRBV4-1; j_gene: TRBJ1-4; abundance: few; d_gene: .; CDR3nt: TGCGCCAGCAGCCAAGATACCGGGGCAGGGACCGCAACTAATGAAAAACTGTTTTTT; CDR3aa: CASSQDTGAGTATNEKLFF
v_gene: TRBV6-1; j_gene: TRBJ1-1; abundance: many; d_gene: .; CDR3nt: TGTGCCAGCATCATAGAACCGTCGGGAGCTGAAGCTTTCTTT; CDR3aa: CASIIEPSGAEAFF
v_gene: TRBV2; j_gene: TRBJ2-3; abundance: many; d_gene: TRBD2; CDR3nt: TGTGCCAGCACCCCTACTAGCGGGGGGGCCCGTACGCAGTATTTT; CDR3aa: CASTPTSGGARTQYF
v_gene: TRBV7-2; j_gene: TRBJ1-2; abundance: few; d_gene: .; CDR3nt: TGTGCCAGCAGCTTAGCTACGGAAGGCTACACCTTC; CDR3aa: CASSLATEGYTF
v_gene: TRBV6-2/TRBV6-3; j_gene: TRBJ2-3; abundance: many; d_gene: TRBD2; CDR3nt: TGTGCCAGCAGCCCATTCGGGGGGGGCACAGATACGCAGTATTTT; CDR3aa: CASSPFGGGTDTQYF
v_gene: TRBV3-1; j_gene: TRBJ1-4; abundance: many; d_gene: .; CDR3nt: TGTGCCAGCAGCCCTAGTAGGGGACTCATGCCTTTTGCAACTAATGAAAAACTGTTTTTT; CDR3aa: CASSPSRGLMPFATNEKLFF
v_gene: TRBV27; j_gene: TRBJ2-5; abundance: .; d_gene: .; CDR3nt: TGTGCCAGCAGTCCCCGGGAACTGCAAGAGACCCAGTACTTC; CDR3aa: CASSPRELQETQYF
v_gene: TRBV28; j_gene: TRBJ1-6; abundance: many; d_gene: TRBD1; CDR3nt: TGTGCCAGCAGCTTGCCCCTCACGGGACAGGGAGATTCACCCCTCCACTTT; CDR3aa: CASSLPLTGQGDSPLHF
v_gene: TRBV4-3; j_gene: TRBJ1-1; abundance: many; d_gene: .; CDR3nt: TGCGCCAGCAGCCAAGTGGGTCTGGGGAGGACTGAAGCTTTCTTT; CDR3aa: CASSQVGLGRTEAFF
v_gene: TRBV7-2; j_gene: TRBJ2-3; abundance: .; d_gene: TRBD2; CDR3nt: TGTGCCAGCAGCCGCGGGGGGGCCTATGGAACAGATACGCAGTATTTT; CDR3aa: CASSRGGAYGTDTQYF
v_gene: TRBV3-1; j_gene: TRBJ1-6; abundance: few; d_gene: .; CDR3nt: TGTGCCAGCAGCCGTGGTACGGATTCACCCCTCCACTTT; CDR3aa: CASSRGTDSPLHF
v_gene: TRBV5-4; j_gene: TRBJ1-1; abundance: many; d_gene: .; CDR3nt: TGTGCCAGCAGCCGCACGGGGGGCTCGGTTGAAGCTTTCTTT; CDR3aa: CASSRTGGSVEAFF
v_gene: TRBV5-6; j_gene: TRBJ1-2; abundance: .; d_gene: TRBD1; CDR3nt: TGTGCCAGCAGCGTAACAGGGGCCTATGGCTACACCTTC; CDR3aa: CASSVTGAYGYTF
v_gene: TRBV10-3; j_gene: TRBJ2-3; abundance: many; d_gene: .; CDR3nt: TGTGCCACCAGACTAGCAGGGGGAGATACGCAGTATTTT; CDR3aa: CATRLAGGDTQYF
v_gene: TRBV5-6; j_gene: TRBJ1-1; abundance: many; d_gene: .; CDR3nt: TGTGCCAGCAGCCGGCGCATAGGATCAGGGGAGAAGGGCTACACTGAAGCTTTCTTT; CDR3aa: CASSRRIGSGEKGYTEAFF
v_gene: TRBV18; j_gene: TRBJ2-1; abundance: few; d_gene: .; CDR3nt: TGTGCCAGCTCACCGTACCCACAGGGTGAGCAGTTCTTC; CDR3aa: CASSPYPQGEQFF
v_gene: TRBV20-1; j_gene: TRBJ1-5; abundance: many; d_gene: TRBD1; CDR3nt: TGCAGTGCTAGAGATGTGGGACAGGGGAATCAGCCCCAGCATTTT; CDR3aa: CSARDVGQGNQPQHF
v_gene: TRBV5-1; j_gene: TRBJ2-5; abundance: .; d_gene: .; CDR3nt: TGCGCCAGCAGCCAAAGGCCATCCCTCGGGTTGGAAGGGGCAGAGACCCAGTACTTC; CDR3aa: CASSQRPSLGLEGAETQYF
v_gene: TRBV25-1; j_gene: TRBJ2-1; abundance: .; d_gene: .; CDR3nt: TGTGCCAGCAGTGAATCAAAGACAGGTTACAATGAGCAGTTCTTC; CDR3aa: CASSESKTGYNEQFF
v_gene: TRBV7-2; j_gene: TRBJ1-2; abundance: few; d_gene: .; CDR3nt: TGTGCCAGCAGCTTAGCGCACGCTAACTATGGCTACACCTTC; CDR3aa: CASSLAHANYGYTF
v_gene: TRBV10-3; j_gene: TRBJ2-3; abundance: .; d_gene: .; CDR3nt: TGTGCCACCCGGACTTCAGGGGCAAGGGGAGATACGCAGTATTTT; CDR3aa: CATRTSGARGDTQYF
v_gene: TRBV6-1; j_gene: TRBJ1-2; abundance: many; d_gene: TRBD1; CDR3nt: TGTGCCAGCAGTAGGATGGACAGGGGACTGACAGGGGGCTACACCTTC; CDR3aa: CASSRMDRGLTGGYTF
v_gene: TRBV29-1; j_gene: TRBJ1-1; abundance: .; d_gene: TRBD1; CDR3nt: TGCAGCGCAGGACAGGGGTGGGGCATGGACACTGAAGCTTTCTTT; CDR3aa: CSAGQGWGMDTEAFF
v_gene: TRBV12-3/TRBV12-4; j_gene: TRBJ2-7; abundance: many; d_gene: .; CDR3nt: TGTGCCAGCAGTTCCGGGACTCCCTCCTACGAGCAGTACTTC; CDR3aa: CASSSGTPSYEQYF
v_gene: TRBV6-1; j_gene: TRBJ1-2; abundance: few; d_gene: .; CDR3nt: TGTGCCAGCAGTAAAGACCGGGACACCTACTATGGCTACACCTTC; CDR3aa: CASSKDRDTYYGYTF
v_gene: TRBV5-1; j_gene: TRBJ2-3; abundance: few; d_gene: TRBD2; CDR3nt: TGCGCCAGCAGCTTGGCGGCTAGCGGGGGACGTACAGATACGCAGTATTTT; CDR3aa: CASSLAASGGRTDTQYF
v_gene: TRBV27; j_gene: TRBJ2-6; abundance: many; d_gene: .; CDR3nt: TGTGCCAGCAAGTCAGCAAGCTCTGGGGCCAACGTCCTGACTTTC; CDR3aa: CASKSASSGANVLTF
v_gene: TRBV25-1; j_gene: TRBJ1-6; abundance: few; d_gene: .; CDR3nt: TGTGCCAGCAGTGAGTTAAAGAATTCACCCCTCCACTTT; CDR3aa: CASSELKNSPLHF
v_gene: TRBV20-1; j_gene: TRBJ1-3; abundance: .; d_gene: .; CDR3nt: TGCAGTGCCCATAGCCCATCTGGAAACACCATATATTTT; CDR3aa: CSAHSPSGNTIYF
v_gene: TRBV2; j_gene: TRBJ1-4; abundance: many; d_gene: .; CDR3nt: TGTGCCGTCAGGGACAACTCTAATGAAAAACTGTTTTTT; CDR3aa: CAVRDNSNEKLFF
v_gene: TRBV29-1; j_gene: TRBJ1-1; abundance: many; d_gene: .; CDR3nt: TGCAGCGTTGCCCTACGCCTGAACGCTGAAGCTTTCTTT; CDR3aa: CSVALRLNAEAFF
v_gene: TRBV5-4; j_gene: TRBJ2-2; abundance: few; d_gene: .; CDR3nt: TGTGCCAGCAGCCTTACAGGGAACACCGGGGAGCTGTTTTTT; CDR3aa: CASSLTGNTGELFF
v_gene: TRBV14; j_gene: TRBJ2-1; abundance: .; d_gene: TRBD2; CDR3nt: TGTGCCAGCAGCAGACGGGGGGGGGCCCTCTCCTACAATGAGCAGTTCTTC; CDR3aa: CASSRRGGALSYNEQFF
v_gene: TRBV6-5; j_gene: TRBJ1-6; abundance: few; d_gene: TRBD1; CDR3nt: TGTGCCAGCAGTTACACCCCCGAAGGGGGCAGTTCACCCCTCCACTTT; CDR3aa: CASSYTPEGGSSPLHF
v_gene: TRBV7-2; j_gene: TRBJ1-5; abundance: many; d_gene: .; CDR3nt: TGTGCCAGCAGCTTACGGGGTAGCAATCAGCCCCAGCATTTT; CDR3aa: CASSLRGSNQPQHF
v_gene: TRBV20-1; j_gene: TRBJ1-1; abundance: many; d_gene: .; CDR3nt: TGCAGTGCTAGGAAGCTGGGTGAAGCTTTCTTT; CDR3aa: CSARKLGEAFF
v_gene: TRBV19; j_gene: TRBJ1-5; abundance: many; d_gene: TRBD1; CDR3nt: TGTGCCAGTAGTTTAGACAGGGGACAAGGTCAGCCCCAGCATTTT; CDR3aa: CASSLDRGQGQPQHF
v_gene: TRBV20-1; j_gene: TRBJ1-4; abundance: many; d_gene: TRBD1; CDR3nt: TGCAGTGCTGCCAGGACAGGGAGGGAAAAACTGTTTTTT; CDR3aa: CSAARTGREKLFF
v_gene: TRBV7-9; j_gene: TRBJ2-1; abundance: .; d_gene: TRBD1; CDR3nt: TGTGCCAGCAGCCGGGACAGGGGATCCTACAATGAGCAGTTCTTC; CDR3aa: CASSRDRGSYNEQFF